This paragraph covers one T cell receptor (beta chain) sequence. Its antigen is not identified. This was the immunoSEQ v3 assay. The assay was immunoSEQ multiplex PCR, and TCRdb's table has in-frame clones only and misses some. The data show fewer than 30,000 clones, with roughly three fifths seen just once and roughly a sixth held by the top ten. The sample originates from a study of TIL therapy for anti-PD-1-resistant metastatic lung cancer. On the study more broadly: Median tumor mutation burden was roughly 1.5 mutations per megabase. Overall study findings and caveats: Patients were highly selected, enriched for treatment-naive, never-smoker and oncogene-addicted cases.

Indicated time point: pre-treatment sample, taken before nivolumab and TIL therapy. Most excised metastases sampled were pleural nodules or supraclavicular lymph nodes. Stage 4 NSCLC adults joined between October 2017 and January 2020. The ends lost 2 bases at V and 4 bases at J; junction bases unmatched: 8. The CDR3 covers 16 residues. Germline V gene data show CDR1 as MNHNY and CDR2 as SVGAGI (reference sequence). The specimen was tumor tissue, collected at baseline. This clonotype was obtained from a woman aged 25-85 years with non-small cell lung cancer. J is TRBJ2-5 and V is TRBV6-6; 9 bases are a match to TRBD2. The CDR3 bases are TGTGCCAGCAGTTACCCCGCGGGAGGGCCGAGAGAGACCCAGTACTTC. Its protein is CASSYPAGGPRETQYF.